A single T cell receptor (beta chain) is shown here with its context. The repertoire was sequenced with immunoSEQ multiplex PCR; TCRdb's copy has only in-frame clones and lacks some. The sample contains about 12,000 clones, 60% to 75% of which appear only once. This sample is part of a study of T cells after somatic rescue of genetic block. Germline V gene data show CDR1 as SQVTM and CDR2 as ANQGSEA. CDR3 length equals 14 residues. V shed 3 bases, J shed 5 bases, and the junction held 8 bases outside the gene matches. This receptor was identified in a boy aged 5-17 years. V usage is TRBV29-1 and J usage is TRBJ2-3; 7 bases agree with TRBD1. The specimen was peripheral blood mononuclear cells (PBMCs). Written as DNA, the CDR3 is TGCAGCGTTGATGATCAGGGGGAAGGAGATACGCAGTATTTT. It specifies CSVDDQGEGDTQYF.